This TCR beta chain was profiled in a study of blood T cell repertoires in COVID-19. Overall study: T cells, B-cell-depleted T cells, or PBMCs provided the cDNA or gDNA that served as material.

Using immunoSEQ multiplex PCR, the repertoire was profiled, and TCRdb retains in-frame clones only, with some absent. Of 150,000 to 190,000 clones in the sample, roughly 85% are singletons; the top ten hold more than 7.5%. Germline V lookup: CDR1 LGHDT, CDR2 YNNKEL (reference sequence). Germline trimming cut 1 base from V and 4 bases from J; bases unmatched to any gene: 4. The CDR3 is 15 residues long. This chain joins TRBV3-1 (or the pseudogene TRBV3-2) and TRBJ2-7, with TRBD2 matching over 10 bases. The receptor's source is a woman aged 55-70 years with COVID-19, enrolled during active disease. Specimen: peripheral blood. The CDR3 is CASSQASGRVYEQYF. The CDR3 region has the DNA TGTGCCAGCAGCCAAGCAAGCGGGAGGGTTTACGAGCAGTACTTC.